The clone carrying this T cell receptor beta chain has only a few counts. TCRdb re-derived calls from the RT-PCR reads in MiXCR, one entry per CDR3 protein. Of around 470,000 distinct CDR3 sequences in the sample, approximately 6.9% were seen once. The data stem from a study of response to subunit inactivated influenza vaccine. V was clipped by 3 bases and J by 5 bases; unmatched bases: 2. Germline-derived CDR1 and CDR2 are SGHTA and FQGNSA. The CDR3 extends over 15 amino acids. This sequence joins TRBV7-2 and TRBJ2-3, with 13 bases aligning to TRBD2. This sequence was found in a man between 50 and 75 years old who received an inactivated influenza vaccine. This material consisted of PBMCs from blood, taken 23 to 25 months after vaccination. Here the CDR3 reads CASSFRLAGGDTQYF. DNA for the CDR3: TGTGCCAGCAGCTTTAGACTAGCGGGAGGAGATACGCAGTATTTT.